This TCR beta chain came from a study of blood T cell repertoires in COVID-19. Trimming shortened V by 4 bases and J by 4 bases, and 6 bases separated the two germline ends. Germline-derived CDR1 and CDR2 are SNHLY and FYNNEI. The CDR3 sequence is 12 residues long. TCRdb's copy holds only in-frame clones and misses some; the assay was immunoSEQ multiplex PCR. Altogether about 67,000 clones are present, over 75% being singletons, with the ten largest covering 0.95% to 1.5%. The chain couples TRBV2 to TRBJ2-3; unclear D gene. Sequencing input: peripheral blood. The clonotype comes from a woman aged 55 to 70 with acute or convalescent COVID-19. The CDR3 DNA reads TGTGCCAGCAGTGGGCCACCAGATACGCAGTATTTT. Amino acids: CASSGPPDTQYF. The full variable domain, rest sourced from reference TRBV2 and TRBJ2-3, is EPEVTQTPSHQVTQMGQEVILRCVPISNHLYFYWYRQILGQKVEFLVSFYNNEISEKSEIFDDQFSVERPDGSNFTLKIRSTKLEDSAMYFCASSGPPDTQYFGPGTRLTVL.